These 16 T cell receptor beta chains came from one sample sequenced in a study of response to subunit inactivated influenza vaccine. One entry per CDR3 protein results from TCRdb running MiXCR on the RT-PCR reads. The sample holds around 200,000 distinct CDR3 sequences; around 9% are singletons and the top ten take roughly 11%. The sequencing here drew on non-naive T cells sorted from PBMCs, taken on the day of vaccination. The source is a man over 45 who received an inactivated influenza vaccine.

This clonotype showed up many times. The CDR3: CASSPPRADTQYF. CDR3 DNA: TGTGCCAGCAGCCCCCCTAGGGCAGATACGCAGTATTTT. The genes are TRBV7-8 and TRBJ2-3, with D unclear. Germline V CDR1 and CDR2: SGHVS, FQNEAQ. This CDR3 region has 13 residues. The V end was cut by 5 bases, the J end by 4 bases, with 10 bases between.

CDR3 sequence (DNA): TGTGCCATCAGTGACTTTTCGGCAGAGCAGGGGGATGGCTACACCTTC. It is translated as CAISDFSAEQGDGYTF. This chain connects TRBV10-3 to TRBJ1-2; the match to TRBD1 covers 7 bases. Trimming removed 3 bases from V and 6 bases from J; junction bases left unmatched: 13. In germline, CDR1 is ENHRY, CDR2 SYGVKD. This CDR3 region has 16 residues.

This clonotype was counted only a few times. The V call is TRBV5-1, the J call TRBJ2-7; D uncertain. The CDR3 runs to 15 residues. Germline V gives CDR1 SGHRS, CDR2 YFSETQ. Deletions cut 0 bases from V and 0 bases from J, with 10 bases between. CDR3 sequence (DNA): TGCGCCAGCAGCTTGGACGTAGTTTCCTCCTACGAGCAGTACTTC. It yields the protein CASSLDVVSSYEQYF.

This clonotype was recorded a few times. The chain carries TRBV7-2 and TRBJ2-7, with TRBD1 matching 8 bases. The CDR3 sequence is 15 residues long. Germline values: CDR1 SGHTA, CDR2 FQGNSA. V lost 5 bases to trimming and J lost 4 bases; unmatched junction nucleotides: 10. CDR3 nucleotides: TGTGCCAGCAGCGTATACAGGGGGTGGAGGTACGAGCAGTACTTC. It codes for CASSVYRGWRYEQYF.

This clonotype was recorded a few times. The gene calls are TRBV12-3 or TRBV12-4 and TRBJ2-1; 10 bases map to TRBD2. Trimming at V came to 7 bases and at J to 5 bases, leaving 8 bases not matched to a gene. The CDR3 totals 15 residues. The DNA of the CDR3 is TGTGCCAGCACCTTACTAGCGGGACTTCACAATGAGCAGTTCTTC. It codes for CASTLLAGLHNEQFF.

The chain joins TRBV7-8 to TRBJ1-4; TRBD1 matches at 7 bases. The trim removed 5 bases at V and 4 bases at J, leaving 7 bases unmatched. This CDR3 comprises 15 residues. Germline-derived CDR1 and CDR2 are SGHVS and FQNEAQ. The CDR3 sequence: CASSEGGQLNEKLFF. CDR3 DNA: TGTGCCAGCAGCGAGGGGGGACAGCTTAATGAAAAACTGTTTTTT. Drawing the rest from reference TRBV7-8 and TRBJ1-4, the complete variable domain is GAGVSQSPRYKVAKRGQDVALRCDPISGHVSLFWYQQALGQGPEFLTYFQNEAQLDKSGLPSDRFFAERPEGSVSTLKIQRTQQEDSAVYLCASSEGGQLNEKLFFGSGTQLSVL.

The chain recombines TRBV7-2 with TRBJ2-1; 8 bases line up with TRBD2. The V gene's germline CDR1 is SGHTA and CDR2 FQGNSA. The CDR3 length is 15 residues. After removal of 0 bases from V and 9 bases from J, the junction contained 7 bases not matched to a gene. CDR3 sequence reads: CASSLASLAGGEQFF. Written as DNA, the CDR3 is TGTGCCAGCAGCTTAGCTTCACTGGCGGGGGGTGAGCAGTTCTTC. The whole variable domain, filled in from reference TRBV7-2 and TRBJ2-1, reads GAGVSQSPSNKVTEKGKDVELRCDPISGHTALYWYRQSLGQGLEFLIYFQGNSAPDKSGLPSDRFSAERTGGSVSTLTIQRTQQEDSAVYLCASSLASLAGGEQFFGPGTRLTVL.

In its sample, this clonotype was seen many times. The chain couples TRBV7-2 to TRBJ1-6, with D perhaps TRBD1 (5 bases). V lost 6 bases to trimming and J lost 4 bases, with 7 bases between them. The V gene's germline CDR1 is SGHTA and CDR2 FQGNSA. The CDR3 runs 13 residues. The CDR3 coding sequence is TGTGCCAGCAGGGCAGGGTATAATTCACCCCTCCACTTT. It encodes CASRAGYNSPLHF.

This clonotype was recorded many times. The chain recombines TRBV29-1 with TRBJ2-7; tentatively, D is TRBD1 (7 bases). Germline CDR1 reads SQVTM; CDR2 reads ANQGSEA. V was pared by 4 bases and J by 2 bases, with 21 bases between. The CDR3 has 16 amino acids. The chain's CDR3 is CSVGTTPGGGPYEQYF. The CDR3 DNA reads TGCAGCGTTGGCACCACCCCAGGGGGAGGACCCTACGAGCAGTACTTC.

This clonotype was observed a handful of times. The chain is built from TRBV29-1 and TRBJ2-3, with no clear D. With 5 bases removed from V and 1 base from J, the gap between germline ends came to 10 bases. Germline CDR1 SQVTM, CDR2 ANQGSEA. CDR3 length: 13 amino acids. CDR3 nucleotides: TGCAGCGTTCCGTGGGTGGGCACAGATACGCAGTATTTT. Amino acids: CSVPWVGTDTQYF.

This clonotype was counted many times. The rearrangement links TRBV7-8 to TRBJ1-5; tentatively, D is TRBD1 (6 bases). Germline CDR1 reads SGHVS; CDR2 reads FQNEAQ. The CDR3 spans 13 residues. The ends were cut back, 5 bases at V and 9 bases at J, with 14 bases in the middle. The CDR3 nucleotides read TGTGCCAGCAGCCCCGGACAGTTTGGGCCCCAGCATTTT. Encoded protein: CASSPGQFGPQHF.

This clonotype was detected many times. The chain has TRBV7-2 and TRBJ2-2; weak D call: TRBD1 (5 bases). The V end lost 4 bases, the J end lost 6 bases, and 18 bases lay between the germline ends. The CDR3 totals 16 residues. Germline V lookup: CDR1 SGHTA, CDR2 FQGNSA. The CDR3 bases are TGTGCCAGCAGCTCCAGGGCGCCCCAATTACCCGGGGAGCTGTTTTTT. Its protein product is CASSSRAPQLPGELFF.

This clonotype was counted only a few times. The CDR3 region is CSARADLLQETQYF. The CDR3 coding sequence is TGCAGTGCTAGAGCGGACCTTCTTCAAGAGACCCAGTACTTC. The V and J genes are TRBV20-1 and TRBJ2-5, with no clear D. Germline loops: CDR1 DFQATT, CDR2 SNEGSKA (reference sequence). V lost 1 base, J lost 2 bases, and 11 bases lay in between. The CDR3 spans 14 residues.

This clonotype showed up just a few times. This sequence joins TRBV6-2 or TRBV6-3 and TRBJ2-7, with D perhaps TRBD1 or TRBD2 (6 bases each). V was trimmed by 6 bases and J by 4 bases, leaving 19 bases between them. The CDR3 loop spans 15 amino acids. Looked up from germline, CDR1 is MNHEY and CDR2 is SVGEGT. The DNA for the CDR3 is TGTGCCAGCAGCTTAGGGGGACTGCGGAAATACGAGCAGTACTTC. Its translation is CASSLGGLRKYEQYF.

The rearrangement joins TRBV12-3 or TRBV12-4 to TRBJ2-6; D uncertain. The CDR3 has 13 amino acids. Trimming cost V 6 bases and J 3 bases, with 6 bases left between them. The CDR3 region is CASRRGGANVLTF. In DNA form, the CDR3 reads TGTGCCAGCAGGCGAGGTGGGGCCAACGTCCTGACTTTC.

The CDR3 is CATLTPSPYEQYF. CDR3 DNA sequence: TGTGCCACTTTGACCCCATCTCCATACGAGCAGTACTTC. The genes are TRBV10-3 and TRBJ2-7; D not resolved. Germline V gene data show CDR1 as ENHRY and CDR2 as SYGVKD. The V end was cut by 10 bases, the J end by 4 bases, with 17 bases between. The CDR3 consists of 13 residues.